This TCR beta chain came from a study of a mutant IDH1 vaccine in newly diagnosed glioma. Study as a whole: Males made up 62.5% and females approximately 40% of treated patients, whose mean age was 40.4 years.

Time point defined: week 35, safety follow-up. All doses held 300 ug of mutant IDH1 20-mer peptide, with topical imiquimod. The study gave patients eight vaccinations in weeks 1, 3, 5, 7, 11, 15, 19, 23. The table came from immunoSEQ multiplex PCR; TCRdb's copy has only in-frame clones and leaves some out. The sample shows roughly 48,000 clones, about three quarters of them seen only once. On this clone: Its antigen is unidentified.

With 3 bases clipped from V and 8 bases from J, the junction kept 7 bases outside the gene matches. Germline CDR1 reads SGHAT; CDR2 reads FQNNGV. The CDR3 consists of 15 residues. The sequence derives from a man in his forties with glioma. The source was PBMCs, collected from a glioma patient whose treatment included an IDH1 peptide vaccine. J is TRBJ2-1 and V is TRBV11-2; 10 bases agree with TRBD2. CDR3 sequence reads: CASSFNTGTSDEQFF. CDR3 nucleotides: TGTGCCAGCAGCTTTAACACCGGGACTAGCGATGAGCAGTTCTTC.